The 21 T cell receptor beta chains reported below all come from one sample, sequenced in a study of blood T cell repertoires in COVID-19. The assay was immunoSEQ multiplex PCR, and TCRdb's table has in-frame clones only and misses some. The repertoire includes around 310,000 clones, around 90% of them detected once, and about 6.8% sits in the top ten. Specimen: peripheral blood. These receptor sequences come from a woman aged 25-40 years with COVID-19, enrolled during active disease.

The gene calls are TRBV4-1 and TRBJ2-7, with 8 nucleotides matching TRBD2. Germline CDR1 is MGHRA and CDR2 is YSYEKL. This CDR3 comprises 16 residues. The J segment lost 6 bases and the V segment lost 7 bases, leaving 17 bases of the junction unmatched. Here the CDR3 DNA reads TGCGCCAGCAACTTAATACTCGGAGGAACTAGCGGCGAGCAGTACTTC. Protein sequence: CASNLILGGTSGEQYF.

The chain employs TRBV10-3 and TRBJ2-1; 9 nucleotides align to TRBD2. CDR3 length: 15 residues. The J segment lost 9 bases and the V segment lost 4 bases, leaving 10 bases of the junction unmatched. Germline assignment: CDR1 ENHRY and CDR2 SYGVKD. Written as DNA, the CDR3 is TGTGCCATCAGTGTGACGGCGGGAGGGCATGCTGAGCAGTTCTTC. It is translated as CAISVTAGGHAEQFF.

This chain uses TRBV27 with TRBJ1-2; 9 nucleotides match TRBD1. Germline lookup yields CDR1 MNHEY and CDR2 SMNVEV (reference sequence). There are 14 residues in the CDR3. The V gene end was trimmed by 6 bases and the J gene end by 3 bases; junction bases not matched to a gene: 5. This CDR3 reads CASRKRTGDYGYTF. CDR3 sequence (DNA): TGTGCCAGCAGAAAGCGGACAGGGGACTATGGCTACACCTTC.

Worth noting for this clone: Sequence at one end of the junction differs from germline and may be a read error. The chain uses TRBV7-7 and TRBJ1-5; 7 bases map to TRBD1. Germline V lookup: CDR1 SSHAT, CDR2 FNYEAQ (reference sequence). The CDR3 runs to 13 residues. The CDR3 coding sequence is TGTGCTAGCAGCTTAGGACAGGATCAGCCCCAGCATTTT. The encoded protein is CASSLGQDQPQHF.

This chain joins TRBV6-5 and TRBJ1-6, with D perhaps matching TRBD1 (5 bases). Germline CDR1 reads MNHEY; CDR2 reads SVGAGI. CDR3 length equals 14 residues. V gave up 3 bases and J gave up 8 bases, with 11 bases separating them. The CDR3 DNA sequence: TGTGCCAGCAGTTATTGGGGGGTGGATTCACCCCTCCACTTT. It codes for CASSYWGVDSPLHF.

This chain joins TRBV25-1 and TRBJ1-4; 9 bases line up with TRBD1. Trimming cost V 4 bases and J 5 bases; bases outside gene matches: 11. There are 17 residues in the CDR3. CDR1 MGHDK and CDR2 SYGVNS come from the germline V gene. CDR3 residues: CASSGRTGGAWNEKLFF. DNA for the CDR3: TGTGCCAGCAGTGGAAGAACAGGGGGCGCATGGAATGAAAAACTGTTTTTT.

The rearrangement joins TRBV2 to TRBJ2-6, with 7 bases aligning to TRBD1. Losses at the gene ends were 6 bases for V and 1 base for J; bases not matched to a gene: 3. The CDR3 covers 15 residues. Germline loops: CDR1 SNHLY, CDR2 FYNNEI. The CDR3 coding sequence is TGTGCCAGCAGGGGGGACAGATCTGGGGCCAACGTCCTGACTTTC. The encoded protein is CASRGDRSGANVLTF. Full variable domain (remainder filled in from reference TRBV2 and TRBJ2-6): EPEVTQTPSHQVTQMGQEVILRCVPISNHLYFYWYRQILGQKVEFLVSFYNNEISEKSEIFDDQFSVERPDGSNFTLKIRSTKLEDSAMYFCASRGDRSGANVLTFGAGSRLTVL.

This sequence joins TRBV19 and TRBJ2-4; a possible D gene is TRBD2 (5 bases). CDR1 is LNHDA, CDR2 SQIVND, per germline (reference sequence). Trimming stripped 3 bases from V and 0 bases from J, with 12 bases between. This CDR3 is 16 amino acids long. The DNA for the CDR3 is TGTGCCAGTAGTATCGGGGATCTGAGAGCCAAAAACATTCAGTACTTC. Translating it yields CASSIGDLRAKNIQYF.

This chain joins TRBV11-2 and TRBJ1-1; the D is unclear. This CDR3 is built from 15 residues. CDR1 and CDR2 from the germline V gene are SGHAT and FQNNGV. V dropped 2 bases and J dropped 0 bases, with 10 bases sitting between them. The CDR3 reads CASSLRSQLNTEAFF. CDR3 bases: TGTGCCAGCAGCTTAAGGTCACAGTTGAACACTGAAGCTTTCTTT.

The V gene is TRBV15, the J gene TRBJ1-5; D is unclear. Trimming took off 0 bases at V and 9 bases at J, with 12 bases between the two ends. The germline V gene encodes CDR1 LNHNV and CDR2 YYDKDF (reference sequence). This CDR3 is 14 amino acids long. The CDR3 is CATSRDPHLRPQHF. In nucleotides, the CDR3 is TGTGCCACCAGCAGAGACCCACACCTCCGGCCCCAGCATTTT.

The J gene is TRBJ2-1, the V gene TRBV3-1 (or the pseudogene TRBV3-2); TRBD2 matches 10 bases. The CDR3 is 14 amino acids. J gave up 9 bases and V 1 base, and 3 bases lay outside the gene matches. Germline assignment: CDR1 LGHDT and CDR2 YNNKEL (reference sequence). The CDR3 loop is CASSQGSGRSEQFF. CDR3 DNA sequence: TGTGCCAGCAGCCAAGGTAGCGGGAGGTCTGAGCAGTTCTTC.

The CDR3 region is CASSPSGPYEQYF. The CDR3 coding sequence is TGTGCCAGCAGCCCAAGCGGCCCCTACGAGCAGTACTTC. The chain is built from TRBV9 and TRBJ2-7; TRBD2 might be the D (5 bases). Germline V CDR1 and CDR2: SGDLS, YYNGEE. V was shortened by 4 bases and J by 2 bases, with 10 bases between the two germline ends. CDR3 size: 13 residues.

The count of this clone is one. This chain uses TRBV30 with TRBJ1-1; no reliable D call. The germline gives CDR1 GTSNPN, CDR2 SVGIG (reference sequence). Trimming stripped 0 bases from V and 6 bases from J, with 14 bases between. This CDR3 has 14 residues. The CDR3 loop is CAWSVGRVNSEAFF. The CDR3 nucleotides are TGTGCCTGGAGTGTAGGCCGGGTTAACTCTGAAGCTTTCTTT.

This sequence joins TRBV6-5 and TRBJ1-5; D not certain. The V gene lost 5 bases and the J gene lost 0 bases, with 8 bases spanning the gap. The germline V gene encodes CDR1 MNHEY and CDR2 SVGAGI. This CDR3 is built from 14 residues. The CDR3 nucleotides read TGTGCCAGCAGTCCGACTTATAGCAATCAGCCCCAGCATTTT. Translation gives CASSPTYSNQPQHF.

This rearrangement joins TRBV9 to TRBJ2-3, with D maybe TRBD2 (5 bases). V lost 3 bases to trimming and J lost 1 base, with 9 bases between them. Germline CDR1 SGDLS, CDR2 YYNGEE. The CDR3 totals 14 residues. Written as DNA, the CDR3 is TGTGCCAGCAGCGCCGACTACGGCACAGATACGCAGTATTTT. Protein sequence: CASSADYGTDTQYF.

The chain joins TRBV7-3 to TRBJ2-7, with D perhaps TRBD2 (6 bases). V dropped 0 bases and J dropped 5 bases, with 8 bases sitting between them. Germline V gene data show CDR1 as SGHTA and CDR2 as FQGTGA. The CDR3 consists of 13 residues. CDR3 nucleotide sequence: TGTGCCAGCAGCTTAACGGGGAGGAACGAGCAGTACTTC. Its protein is CASSLTGRNEQYF.

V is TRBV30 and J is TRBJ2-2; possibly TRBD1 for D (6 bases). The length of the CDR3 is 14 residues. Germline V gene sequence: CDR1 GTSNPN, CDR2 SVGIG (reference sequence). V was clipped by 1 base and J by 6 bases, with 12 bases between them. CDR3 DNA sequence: TGTGCCTGGAGTGCCGGGACACACCCCGGGGAGCTGTTTTTT. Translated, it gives CAWSAGTHPGELFF.

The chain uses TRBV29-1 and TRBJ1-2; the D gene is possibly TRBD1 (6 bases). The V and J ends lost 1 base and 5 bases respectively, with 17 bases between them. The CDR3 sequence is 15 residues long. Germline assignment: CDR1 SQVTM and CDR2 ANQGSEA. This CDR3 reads CSVEGDINRRYGYTF. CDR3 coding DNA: TGCAGCGTTGAAGGGGACATTAACCGTCGTTATGGCTACACCTTC.

Written as DNA, the CDR3 is TGTGCCAGCGGAACAGGGTCGGGCACCGGGGAGCTGTTTTTT. Encoded protein: CASGTGSGTGELFF. The J gene is TRBJ2-2, the V gene TRBV21-1; the DNA was not used to check the table's D call, TRBD1. TRBV21-1 constitutes a pseudogene. CDR3 length equals 14 residues.

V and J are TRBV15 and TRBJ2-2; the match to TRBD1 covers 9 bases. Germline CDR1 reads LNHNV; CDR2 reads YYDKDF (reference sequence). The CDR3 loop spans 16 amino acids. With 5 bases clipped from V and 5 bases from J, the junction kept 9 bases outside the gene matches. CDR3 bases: TGTGCCACCAGCGGGATACAGGGGGCAGGGACCGGGGAGCTGTTTTTT. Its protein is CATSGIQGAGTGELFF. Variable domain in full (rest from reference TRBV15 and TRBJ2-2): DAMVIQNPRYQVTQFGKPVTLSCSQTLNHNVMYWYQQKSSQAPKLLFHYYDKDFNNEADTPDNFQSRRPNTSFCFLDIRSPGLGDTAMYLCATSGIQGAGTGELFFGEGSRLTVL.

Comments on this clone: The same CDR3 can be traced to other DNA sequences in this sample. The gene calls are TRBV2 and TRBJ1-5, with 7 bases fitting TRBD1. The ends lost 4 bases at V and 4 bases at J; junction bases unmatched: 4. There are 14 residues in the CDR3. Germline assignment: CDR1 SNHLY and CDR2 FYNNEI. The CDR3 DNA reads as TGTGCCAGCAGTGCAGGGGGACGGAATCAGCCCCAGCATTTT. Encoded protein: CASSAGGRNQPQHF.